These 6 T cell receptor beta chains were all obtained from the same sample, sequenced in a study of T-cell reconstitution after alpha-beta-depleted transplantation in children. As it was prepared, the TCRbeta library received unique molecular identifiers. TCRdb reanalysed the PCR reads using MiXCR and keeps one entry per CDR3 protein. This sample has 500,000 or so distinct CDR3 sequences, with 32% found just once. The sample here was PBMCs from the stem cell graft donor, taken from the stem cell graft. These receptors all stem from a human donor who donated a stem cell graft to a child with aplastic anemia.

The genes are TRBV20-1 and TRBJ1-1, with D unclear. The V end was cut by 5 bases, the J end by 0 bases, with 13 bases between. The CDR3 length is 14 residues. In germline, CDR1 is DFQATT, CDR2 SNEGSKA (reference sequence). The CDR3 DNA is TGCAGTGCTCCTCCCCACAGCATGAACACTGAAGCTTTCTTT. The encoded protein is CSAPPHSMNTEAFF.

This clonotype was recorded a few times. The chain uses TRBV6-5 and TRBJ2-2, with TRBD1 identical over 7 bases. Germline-derived CDR1 and CDR2 are MNHEY and SVGAGI. V lost 5 bases, J lost 7 bases, and 7 bases stayed unmatched. The CDR3 runs 14 residues. The CDR3 spells CASSNRQGDGELFF. The CDR3 DNA follows: TGTGCCAGCAGTAACCGACAGGGAGACGGGGAGCTGTTTTTT.

In this sample, this clonotype turned up a few times. The CDR3 sequence: CASSPRPPGHEQFF. The CDR3 region has the DNA TGTGCCAGCAGTCCGCGGCCCCCAGGGCATGAGCAGTTCTTC. The chain combines TRBV7-2 with TRBJ2-1; tentatively, D is TRBD1 (5 bases). Trimming took off 6 bases at V and 8 bases at J, with 17 bases between the two ends. Germline V gene sequence: CDR1 SGHTA, CDR2 FQGNSA. The CDR3 runs 14 residues.

V usage is TRBV27 and J usage is TRBJ1-2; TRBD1 matches at 7 bases. This CDR3 region has 14 residues. Trimming at V came to 5 bases and at J to 6 bases, leaving 9 bases not matched to a gene. The germline V gene encodes CDR1 MNHEY and CDR2 SMNVEV (reference sequence). The CDR3 region has the DNA TGTGCCAGCAGTCCCCTAGACAGGGCTCATGGCTACACCTTC. This encodes CASSPLDRAHGYTF.

The V and J genes are TRBV7-2 and TRBJ1-3, with unresolved D. This CDR3 spans 13 amino acids. Trimming removed 2 bases from V and 2 bases from J, with 4 bases in between. Looked up from germline, CDR1 is SGHTA and CDR2 is FQGNSA. The CDR3 region is CASSLLAGNTIYF. The DNA for the CDR3 is TGTGCCAGCAGCTTATTGGCTGGAAACACCATATATTTT.

This clonotype has only a few counts. V is TRBV29-1 and J is TRBJ1-1; D unclear. V shed 8 bases and J shed 3 bases, with 16 bases lying between them. Germline V gives CDR1 SQVTM, CDR2 ANQGSEA. The CDR3 consists of 13 residues. The DNA of the CDR3 is TGCAGCATTAACACTAGAGGTGACACTGAAGCTTTCTTT. Protein product: CSINTRGDTEAFF.